This T cell receptor (beta chain) was sequenced for a study of shared clonotypes between healthy human individuals. Study results and limitations: Sampling covered blood only; tissue repertoires likely differ.

The data were produced by immunoSEQ multiplex PCR, yet TCRdb's version contains in-frame clones alone and is incomplete. The sample lists roughly 1,500,000 clones; just under 99% were seen once. A note on this clone: The antigen remains undetermined.

Trimming stripped 3 bases from V and 7 bases from J, with 4 bases between. Germline V gives CDR1 MNHNS, CDR2 SASEGT. The CDR3 extends over 11 amino acids. The clonotype originates from a man younger than 45 in good health. The rearrangement joins TRBV6-1 to TRBJ1-5; D call uncertain. Source material: naive CD4+ T cells sorted from blood. Subset of the sample: CD45RA+ positively selected. The CDR3 loop is CASSDSQPQHF. CDR3 DNA: TGTGCCAGCAGTGATTCGCAGCCCCAGCATTTT.